This T cell receptor beta chain stems from a study of blood T cell repertoires in COVID-19. The germline gives CDR1 SGHNT, CDR2 YYREEE (reference sequence). This CDR3 region has 12 residues. With 2 bases removed from V and 8 bases from J, the gap between germline ends came to 8 bases. Per the original data handling: How many nucleated cells were present was estimated from reference gene primer amplification. Method: immunoSEQ multiplex PCR; TCRdb's copy keeps in-frame clones and lacks some. D and trimming were read from the DNA, whereas the V and J calls and clone size are those reported in that table. The top ten hold under 10% of the sample, which has approximately 170,000 clones, roughly 80% seen once. It was during active infection that Seattle patients were enrolled and then longitudinally followed.

Sequencing was done on a sample of peripheral blood. This TCR was recovered from a woman in her 70s with COVID-19, enrolled during active disease. The rearrangement uses TRBV5-4 and TRBJ2-1; D ambiguous. The DNA for the CDR3 is TGTGCCAGCAGCTTAATATCGGATGAGCAGTTCTTC. Its translation is CASSLISDEQFF.